This entry describes one T cell receptor (beta chain). The antigen it recognizes is unknown. Base-call qualities are not available, and no considerably larger clone is one nucleotide away. The immunoSEQ Assay, a bias-controlled multiplex PCR, was used to amplify TCRbeta CDR3 regions from genomic DNA. The paper's data handling went like this. Nucleated cell counts per sample were estimated from amplification of reference gene primers within the assay. To quantify the absolute abundance of each unique TCRbeta CDR3 rearrangement, sequence reads were collapsed and filtered. For each sample, productive Simpson clonality was calculated by taking the square root of Simpson's diversity index across productive rearrangements. Held by TCRdb, this immuneACCESS table contains in-frame sequences only and omits some clones. Under half of the omission traces to an unresolved V gene where checked; the cause of the rest is unknown. V and J calls and clone size are given by that table; D and trimming were obtained from the DNA. For this sample there are more than 400,000 clones; about 85% appear just once. The top ten hold about 0.75% of the sample.

Participants in the prospective study were aged about 18 to 95 years, lived in some 24 United States geographic areas, and enrolled through a virtual design. In the prospective study, participants were assigned to cohorts based on the clinical history participants reported in a screening survey and a study questionnaire. Recovered participants in ImmuneRACE Cohort 3 were defined by two consecutive negative NP/OP PCR tests, clearance by a healthcare professional, or resolution of symptoms. Each participant in the prospective study had whole blood, serum and a nasopharyngeal or oropharyngeal swab collected by mobile phlebotomists. Additional blood draws and questionnaires over a 2-month period could optionally be provided by prospective study participants. Blood samples from the prospective study were shipped frozen or at room temperature prior to DNA extraction. The sample belongs to a study of blood T cell repertoires in COVID-19 (dated by TCRdb to 2018 to 2021). General notes on the study: The collaborator samples originated in the United States, Italy and Spain and spanned the acute and convalescent phases of COVID-19. A freely available public database, intended as a resource for researchers studying the immune response to SARS-CoV-2, is where the repertoires were released. Deeply sampled blood TCRbeta repertoires from subjects exposed to, actively infected with, or recovered from COVID-19 were included in the dataset. Samples came from the ongoing ImmuneRACE study (first 160 participants) plus 1,254 subjects from 6 global collaborators. The material from the prospective study consisted of cDNA or gDNA derived from T cells, B-cell-depleted T cells, or PBMCs. The sample metadata nearly always contained a de-identified subject ID, COVID-19 status, age in years and sex. Where available, HLA class I and class II types were taken from metadata supplied by the sample provider and were not determined by assay-based typing.

CDR1 and CDR2, per the germline V gene, are MNHEY and SVGEGT. For this chain, trimming is 3 bases at the V end and 6 bases at the J end, and the number of junction bases without a gene match is 9. From cysteine to phenylalanine, the CDR3 is 15 amino acids long. Of the read, only the CDR3 DNA is kept; its 45 bases are in frame from base 1. Summary of the overall study and its limitations: The amount of clinical and demographic metadata varied by source and participant and was provided uncurated.

The rearrangement combines TRBV6-2 or TRBV6-3 with TRBJ1-2; 8 bases in between match TRBD1. Sequenced sample: PBMCs or T cells enriched from blood (not recorded which). The TCR was taken from a woman aged 18 to 35 who had recovered from COVID-19. CDR3 protein: CASSYYDRGGDGYTF. The nucleotide sequence is TGTGCCAGCAGTTATTACGACAGGGGAGGTGATGGCTACACCTTC.